These 30 T cell receptor beta chains were all obtained from the same sample, sequenced in a study of cytomegalovirus exposure and HLA in healthy donors. Assay: immunoSEQ multiplex PCR; the TCRdb copy retains only in-frame clones and omits some. The sample records approximately 160,000 clones, around nine tenths being singletons. Sequencing used PBMCs. The receptors were gathered from a woman between 18 and 30 years old in good health and CMV-seropositive.

The CDR3 loop is CASTPAGPYEQYF. Here the CDR3 DNA reads TGTGCCAGCACCCCAGCGGGTCCCTACGAGCAGTACTTC. The chain uses TRBV11-2 and TRBJ2-7; TRBD2 might be the D (6 bases). Germline CDR1 reads SGHAT; CDR2 reads FQNNGV. Deletions cut 7 bases from V and 2 bases from J, with 12 bases between. This CDR3 comprises 13 residues.

This rearrangement joins TRBV25-1 to TRBJ2-5; D is unresolved. Germline values: CDR1 MGHDK, CDR2 SYGVNS. V dropped 5 bases and J dropped 3 bases, with 10 bases sitting between them. The CDR3 runs to 13 residues. CDR3 bases: TGTGCCAGCAGTCCGAATATAGAAGAGACCCAGTACTTC. Amino acids: CASSPNIEETQYF.

This rearrangement joins TRBV15 to TRBJ2-3; D might be TRBD2 (5 bases). V dropped 0 bases and J dropped 4 bases, with 8 bases sitting between them. This CDR3 region has 14 residues. Germline assignment: CDR1 LNHNV and CDR2 YYDKDF (reference sequence). The DNA for the CDR3 is TGTGCCACCAGCAGAGAGGGAGCGGCAGATACGCAGTATTTT. Its protein is CATSREGAADTQYF.

This chain uses TRBV4-3 with TRBJ2-6; D gene ambiguous. Germline lookup yields CDR1 LGHNA and CDR2 YSLEER. The CDR3 runs to 14 residues. Deletions cut 5 bases from V and 3 bases from J, with 8 bases between. In nucleotides, the CDR3 is TGCGCCAGCAGCACAGCTGTTGGGGCCAACGTCCTGACTTTC. Protein: CASSTAVGANVLTF.

The CDR3 loop reads CAIKSAGAGDTQYF. The CDR3 bases are TGTGCCATCAAGTCGGCGGGAGCAGGAGATACGCAGTATTTT. The rearrangement joins TRBV10-3 to TRBJ2-3; TRBD2 agrees at 7 bases. CDR3 size: 14 residues. The V segment lost 7 bases and the J segment 5 bases; nucleotides outside the gene matches: 9. Germline V gene data show CDR1 as ENHRY and CDR2 as SYGVKD.

This clone was counted a single time. The chain uses TRBV4-3 and TRBJ2-2; D is perhaps TRBD1 (6 bases). Germline loops: CDR1 LGHNA, CDR2 YSLEER. Between the trimmed V and J ends, which lost 0 bases and 5 bases, there was a span of 13 bases. The CDR3 contains 16 residues. CDR3 sequence: CASSQDTQGRTGELFF. The CDR3 bases are TGCGCCAGCAGCCAAGATACCCAGGGGCGGACCGGGGAGCTGTTTTTT.

CDR3 nucleotide sequence: TGTGCCAGCAGTTACTCAGGGGCCAAGGACGAAGCTTTCTTT. This translates into CASSYSGAKDEAFF. The genes are TRBV6-5 and TRBJ1-1, with D possibly being TRBD1 (5 bases). The CDR3 spans 14 residues. Trimming removed 0 bases at V and 8 bases at J, with 13 bases between. Germline assignment: CDR1 MNHEY and CDR2 SVGAGI.

The CDR3 spells CASSLGAREGETQYF. The CDR3 bases are TGCGCCAGCAGCTTGGGGGCCAGGGAGGGAGAGACCCAGTACTTC. The chain combines TRBV5-1 with TRBJ2-5; 7 positions agree with TRBD2. V lost 0 bases to trimming and J lost 4 bases; unmatched junction nucleotides: 6. Germline loops: CDR1 SGHRS, CDR2 YFSETQ. The CDR3 is 15 amino acids.

The V call is TRBV2, the J call TRBJ2-7, with 7 nucleotides matching TRBD2. The CDR3 is made up of 15 amino acids. V lost 7 bases to trimming and J lost 1 base; unmatched junction nucleotides: 10. In germline, CDR1 is SNHLY, CDR2 FYNNEI. CDR3 protein: CASTFNLGGSYEQYF. The CDR3 nucleotides are TGTGCCAGCACCTTCAACTTGGGGGGGTCCTACGAGCAGTACTTC. Complete variable domain (other parts from reference TRBV2 and TRBJ2-7): EPEVTQTPSHQVTQMGQEVILRCVPISNHLYFYWYRQILGQKVEFLVSFYNNEISEKSEIFDDQFSVERPDGSNFTLKIRSTKLEDSAMYFCASTFNLGGSYEQYFGPGTRLTVT.

V usage is TRBV4-3 and J usage is TRBJ1-1; D unclear. Germline V gene data show CDR1 as LGHNA and CDR2 as YSLEER. The CDR3 is 17 amino acids. V lost 0 bases to trimming and J lost 0 bases, with 14 bases between them. DNA of the CDR3: TGCGCCAGCAGCCAAGAAAGGGTGCGGGGTTTGAACACTGAAGCTTTCTTT. Translation gives CASSQERVRGLNTEAFF.

V and J are TRBV29-1 and TRBJ2-1; D gene uncertain. V dropped 0 bases and J dropped 7 bases, with 16 bases sitting between them. This CDR3 region has 15 residues. CDR1 and CDR2 (germline): SQVTM, ANQGSEA. The DNA for the CDR3 is TGCAGCGTTGAAGATCGCGGTTTCGTCATAAATGAGCAGTTCTTC. Encoded protein: CSVEDRGFVINEQFF.

The chain carries TRBV11-2 and TRBJ2-1, with 8 positions matching TRBD2. Trimming cost V 1 base and J 4 bases; bases outside gene matches: 0. Per germline, CDR1 SGHAT and CDR2 FQNNGV. The CDR3 loop spans 14 amino acids. CDR3 in DNA: TGTGCCAGCAGCTTAGCGGGAGGGTACAATGAGCAGTTCTTC. It translates to CASSLAGGYNEQFF. Supplemented by reference TRBV11-2 and TRBJ2-1, the full variable domain reads EAGVAQSPRYKIIEKRQSVAFWCNPISGHATLYWYQQILGQGPKLLIQFQNNGVVDDSQLPKDRFSAERLKGVDSTLKIQPAKLEDSAVYLCASSLAGGYNEQFFGPGTRLTVL.

CDR3 region: CAWSQRTASEQYF. Here the CDR3 DNA reads TGTGCCTGGAGCCAACGGACAGCATCCGAGCAGTACTTC. The rearrangement uses TRBV30 and TRBJ2-7; weak D call: TRBD1 (6 bases). This CDR3 region has 13 residues. V gave up 3 bases and J gave up 6 bases, with 15 bases separating them. In germline, CDR1 is GTSNPN, CDR2 SVGIG (reference sequence).

V and J are TRBV18 and TRBJ2-2; a possible D gene is TRBD2 (6 bases). Germline-derived CDR1 and CDR2 are KGHSH and LQKENI. The V end lost 3 bases, the J end lost 5 bases, and 10 bases lay between the germline ends. The CDR3 has 14 amino acids. The DNA of the CDR3 is TGTGCCAGCTCACCTGGGACTGATACCGGGGAGCTGTTTTTT. Its translation: CASSPGTDTGELFF.

The V call is TRBV5-4, the J call TRBJ2-7; 8 nucleotides match TRBD1. V lost 3 bases and J lost 1; bases outside the gene matches: 3. The CDR3 extends over 14 amino acids. CDR1 is SGHNT, CDR2 YYREEE, per germline (reference sequence). The CDR3 here is CASSWGTGSYEQYF. The CDR3 bases are TGTGCCAGCAGCTGGGGGACAGGTTCCTACGAGCAGTACTTC. Variable domain in full (rest from reference TRBV5-4 and TRBJ2-7): ETGVTQSPTHLIKTRGQQVTLRCSSQSGHNTVSWYQQALGQGPQFIFQYYREEENGRGNFPPRFSGLQFPNYSSELNVNALELDDSALYLCASSWGTGSYEQYFGPGTRLTVT.

The J gene is TRBJ2-3, the V gene TRBV7-3; 13 bases agree with TRBD2. Germline V gene data show CDR1 as SGHTA and CDR2 as FQGTGA. The J segment lost 4 bases and the V segment lost 4 bases, leaving 5 bases of the junction unmatched. The CDR3 loop spans 16 amino acids. CDR3 DNA sequence: TGTGCCAGCAGCTCTGGACTAGCGGGAGTCGCAGATACGCAGTATTTT. Protein sequence: CASSSGLAGVADTQYF.

The gene calls are TRBV27 and TRBJ2-3; D call uncertain. The V end was cut by 4 bases, the J end by 7 bases, with 12 bases between. The germline CDR1 and CDR2 sequences are MNHEY and SMNVEV (reference sequence). The CDR3 loop spans 13 amino acids. The CDR3: CASSWRPTNTQYF. DNA for the CDR3: TGTGCCAGCAGTTGGAGACCAACTAATACGCAGTATTTT.

The genes are TRBV2 and TRBJ2-5; weak D call: TRBD2 (5 bases). The V gene's germline CDR1 is SNHLY and CDR2 FYNNEI. This CDR3 has 11 amino acids. Between the trimmed V and J ends, which lost 5 bases and 7 bases, there was a span of 8 bases. CDR3 region: CASSRRGTQYF. The CDR3 nucleotides are TGTGCCAGCAGTCGACGGGGGACCCAGTACTTC.

The chain has TRBV9 and TRBJ1-1; 11 bases fit TRBD1. V gave up 3 bases and J gave up 5 bases; unmatched junction bases: 6. Germline values: CDR1 SGDLS, CDR2 YYNGEE. The CDR3 has 15 residues. CDR3 nucleotides: TGTGCCAGCAGCGGGATAGGACAGGGGGCGACTGAAGCTTTCTTT. Amino acid sequence: CASSGIGQGATEAFF.

This clone was observed a single time. The rearrangement joins TRBV5-1 to TRBJ2-3; D possibly corresponds to TRBD2 (6 bases). The CDR3 has 15 residues. Germline CDR1 SGHRS, CDR2 YFSETQ. Trimming removed 4 bases at V and 0 bases at J, with 12 bases between. In DNA form, the CDR3 reads TGCGCCAGCAGCGTGGAGGGGTTCAGCACAGATACGCAGTATTTT. Translation gives CASSVEGFSTDTQYF.

This clone was recorded once. This rearrangement joins TRBV19 to TRBJ1-4; 7 nucleotides match TRBD1. Germline CDR1 and CDR2: LNHDA and SQIVND (reference sequence). CDR3 length equals 14 residues. The V gene end was trimmed by 6 bases and the J gene end by 2 bases; junction bases not matched to a gene: 3. CDR3 amino acids: CASRAGQTNEKLFF. For the CDR3, the DNA is TGTGCCAGTAGGGCGGGACAGACTAATGAAAAACTGTTTTTT.

The rearrangement uses TRBV9 and TRBJ2-1, with 7 bases lining up with TRBD1. This CDR3 has 15 residues. Germline V gives CDR1 SGDLS, CDR2 YYNGEE. Trimming removed 0 bases from V and 0 bases from J; junction bases left unmatched: 0. CDR3 coding DNA: TGTGCCAGCAGCGTAGCAGGGGGCTCCTACAATGAGCAGTTCTTC. Its protein is CASSVAGGSYNEQFF. The full variable domain, its missing parts supplied by reference TRBV9 and TRBJ2-1, is DSGVTQTPKHLITATGQRVTLRCSPRSGDLSVYWYQQSLDQGLQFLIQYYNGEERAKGNILERFSAQQFPDLHSELNLSSLELGDSALYFCASSVAGGSYNEQFFGPGTRLTVL.

The chain combines TRBV4-3 with TRBJ2-7; 9 bases align to TRBD1. CDR3 size: 15 residues. V was clipped by 5 bases and J by 1 base; unmatched bases: 6. The germline V gene has CDR1 LGHNA and CDR2 YSLEER. In nucleotides, the CDR3 is TGCGCCAGCAGCACCTCCGGGACAGGGTCCTACGAGCAGTACTTC. This gives the protein CASSTSGTGSYEQYF.

The chain employs TRBV5-1 and TRBJ1-2, with 11 nucleotides matching TRBD1. CDR1 SGHRS and CDR2 YFSETQ come from the germline V gene. This CDR3 contains 15 residues. The V segment lost 2 bases and the J segment 6 bases; nucleotides outside the gene matches: 6. The CDR3 DNA follows: TGCGCCAGCAGCTTTGAGCCGGGACAGGGGGATGGCTACACCTTC. Amino acids: CASSFEPGQGDGYTF. The full variable domain, in which reference TRBV5-1 and TRBJ1-2 provide the parts outside the CDR3, is KAGVTQTPRYLIKTRGQQVTLSCSPISGHRSVSWYQQTPGQGLQFLFEYFSETQRNKGNFPGRFSGRQFSNSRSEMNVSTLELGDSALYLCASSFEPGQGDGYTFGSGTRLTVV.

This rearrangement joins TRBV2 to TRBJ2-7; 8 nucleotides align to TRBD2. The length of the CDR3 is 13 residues. V shed 8 bases, J shed 3 bases, and the junction held 6 bases outside the gene matches. CDR1 is SNHLY and CDR2 is FYNNEI in the germline V gene. The CDR3 spells CASCAGGVYEQYF. CDR3 nucleotides: TGTGCCAGCTGTGCGGGAGGCGTCTACGAGCAGTACTTC.

The rearrangement links TRBV29-1 to TRBJ1-3, with a tentative D call TRBD1 (6 bases). Trimming cost V 0 bases and J 4 bases, with 19 bases left between them. Per the germline V gene, CDR1 is SQVTM and CDR2 is ANQGSEA. The CDR3 extends over 17 amino acids. For the CDR3, the DNA is TGCAGCGTTGAAGACCATGGGGGCCCAGGTACGGGAAACACCATATATTTT. This codes for CSVEDHGGPGTGNTIYF.

This clone occurred once. This chain connects TRBV5-1 to TRBJ2-3; D unresolved. The CDR3 has 18 amino acids. Germline CDR1 and CDR2: SGHRS and YFSETQ. Trimming left V 0 bases short and J 1 base short, with 18 bases between. CDR3 residues: CASSLVSGFQWGTDTQYF. The CDR3 nucleotides are TGCGCCAGCAGCTTGGTCTCCGGGTTCCAATGGGGCACAGATACGCAGTATTTT.

V and J are TRBV29-1 and TRBJ1-3, with D hard to call. Germline CDR1 reads SQVTM; CDR2 reads ANQGSEA. This CDR3 has 10 amino acids. V was pared by 5 bases and J by 8 bases, with 7 bases between. The CDR3: CSVFEDTIYF. In DNA form, the CDR3 reads TGCAGCGTTTTTGAGGACACCATATATTTT.

CDR3 DNA sequence: TGTGCCAGCAGAGATACAGGGAATGAAAAACTGTTTTTT. Protein sequence: CASRDTGNEKLFF. The V call is TRBV28, the J call TRBJ1-4; maybe TRBD1 (6 bases). The CDR3 runs to 13 residues. Trimming removed 6 bases from V and 5 bases from J, with 10 bases in between. Germline CDR1 reads MDHEN; CDR2 reads SYDVKM.

This clone was counted only a few times. The rearrangement uses TRBV7-9 and TRBJ1-2; D unresolved. V was trimmed by 7 bases and J by 6 bases, leaving 9 bases between them. The CDR3 extends over 11 amino acids. Per the germline V gene, CDR1 is SEHNR and CDR2 is FQNEAQ (reference sequence). The DNA of the CDR3 is TGTGCCAGCAACGGGGTTGATGGCTACACCTTC. The encoded protein is CASNGVDGYTF.